This passage covers 21 T cell receptor beta chains from one sample sequenced in a study of early T cells in non-severe SARS-CoV-2 infection. TCRdb reprocessed the 5' RACE reads with MiXCR, giving one entry per CDR3 protein. In the table there are approximately 75,000 distinct CDR3 sequences, about 4.6% of which are singletons. Sequences were derived from whole blood, sampled at baseline. The receptors here all came from an adult who was a healthcare worker with PCR-confirmed SARS-CoV-2 infection or an uninfected control (not recorded which). The donor label of this sample is uncertain.

The table lists this clonotype with many counts. V gene TRBV6-5 combines with J gene TRBJ1-1; D gene uncertain. The CDR3 length is 12 residues. V dropped 2 bases and J dropped 9 bases, with 10 bases sitting between them. In germline, CDR1 is MNHEY, CDR2 SVGAGI. CDR3 sequence reads: CASSYDTEKAFF. In DNA form, the CDR3 reads TGTGCCAGCAGTTACGATACTGAAAAAGCTTTCTTT.

In this sample, this clonotype turned up many times. CDR3 amino acids: CAIVRDRESTEAFF. The CDR3 DNA reads TGTGCCATCGTCCGGGACAGGGAGAGCACTGAAGCTTTCTTT. The chain employs TRBV10-3 and TRBJ1-1, with 9 bases identical to TRBD1. This CDR3 has 14 amino acids. The J segment lost 4 bases and the V segment lost 8 bases, leaving 8 bases of the junction unmatched. CDR1 is ENHRY, CDR2 SYGVKD, per germline.

This clonotype was counted a few times. V is TRBV4-3 and J is TRBJ2-7, with a possible D match to TRBD1 (5 bases). The CDR3 sequence is 15 residues long. V shed 4 bases and J shed 3 bases, with 16 bases lying between them. Germline V gene lookup returns CDR1 LGHNA and CDR2 YSLEER. The CDR3: CASSPNIGANYEQYF. CDR3 in DNA: TGCGCCAGCAGCCCAAACATAGGGGCAAACTACGAGCAGTACTTC.

This clonotype was seen repeatedly, ten times or more. J is TRBJ1-1 and V is TRBV27, with TRBD1 matching 8 bases. CDR1 is MNHEY, CDR2 SMNVEV, per germline (reference sequence). The ends lost 6 bases at V and 1 base at J; junction bases unmatched: 10. The length of the CDR3 is 16 residues. CDR3: CASSKTGVKENTEAFF. CDR3 nucleotide sequence: TGTGCCAGCAGCAAGACAGGGGTGAAGGAGAACACTGAAGCTTTCTTT.

This clonotype was detected many times. The CDR3 DNA is TGTGCCAGCAGTCAATACAGGGCCTTAAGGGAAGCTTTCTTT. The encoded protein is CASSQYRALREAFF. The rearrangement joins TRBV28 to TRBJ1-1; a weak D match, TRBD1 (6 bases). There are 14 residues in the CDR3. Trimming took 5 bases from V and 8 from J, leaving 18 bases between them. Germline assignment: CDR1 MDHEN and CDR2 SYDVKM.

Sample share makes this clonotype medium-sized. This chain joins TRBV6-5 and TRBJ1-6, with D unclear. Trimming took 0 bases from V and 7 from J, leaving 10 bases between them. From germline, CDR1 is MNHEY and CDR2 SVGAGI. This CDR3 is 15 amino acids long. CDR3 sequence reads: CASSYSEGQNSPLHF. The CDR3 bases are TGTGCCAGCAGTTACTCGGAGGGTCAGAATTCACCCCTCCACTTT.

This clonotype was seen many times. The chain recombines TRBV7-9 with TRBJ1-3; D gene unclear. V was clipped by 1 base and J by 0 bases, with 13 bases between them. Germline values: CDR1 SEHNR, CDR2 FQNEAQ (reference sequence). The CDR3 covers 17 residues. In DNA, the CDR3 is TGTGCCAGCAGCTTAGGCGACGGCCCGTACTCTGGAAACACCATATATTTT. Encoded protein: CASSLGDGPYSGNTIYF.

The rearrangement joins TRBV7-8 to TRBJ2-7; D is possibly TRBD1 or TRBD2 (6 bases each). Per germline, CDR1 SGHVS and CDR2 FQNEAQ. Trimming left V 6 bases short and J 3 bases short, with 12 bases between. This CDR3 is built from 13 residues. CDR3 nucleotides: TGTGCCAGCAGGGCGGGACAATTCTACGAGCAGTACTTC. This translates into CASRAGQFYEQYF.

The chain joins TRBV9 to TRBJ2-2, with 8 bases identical to TRBD1. The V segment lost 2 bases and the J segment 5 bases; nucleotides outside the gene matches: 5. The CDR3 runs to 15 residues. Per germline, CDR1 SGDLS and CDR2 YYNGEE. CDR3 bases: TGTGCCAGCAGCGTCGGGACAGGCGAGACCGGGGAGCTGTTTTTT. Translating it yields CASSVGTGETGELFF.

This clonotype was recorded a few times. This sequence joins TRBV4-2 and TRBJ1-2, with 7 bases that match TRBD1. The CDR3 covers 15 residues. J lost 3 bases, V lost 3 bases, and 7 bases had no gene match. CDR1 is LGHNA, CDR2 YNFKEQ, per germline. DNA of the CDR3: TGTGCCAGCAGCCAGGATGGTACAGGGGACTATGGCTACACCTTC. It codes for CASSQDGTGDYGYTF.

This chain connects TRBV19 to TRBJ2-2; a possible D gene is TRBD2 (6 bases). V lost 8 bases and J 1 base, leaving 11 bases between the germline ends. Germline CDR1 is LNHDA and CDR2 is SQIVND (reference sequence). The CDR3 covers 14 residues. This chain's CDR3 is CASCPRGNTGELFF. In nucleotides, the CDR3 is TGTGCCAGTTGTCCGCGGGGGAACACCGGGGAGCTGTTTTTT.

This clonotype has a handful of counts. The rearrangement uses TRBV19 and TRBJ2-1; 12 positions agree with TRBD2. The CDR3 extends over 15 amino acids. The germline V gene has CDR1 LNHDA and CDR2 SQIVND (reference sequence). After removal of 10 bases from V and 8 bases from J, the junction contained 12 bases not matched to a gene. The CDR3 coding sequence is TGTGCCACCATAGGACTAGCGGGGTCAATGGATGAGCAGTTCTTC. Residues: CATIGLAGSMDEQFF.

This clonotype came up many times. At one boundary the junction diverges from the germline segment, which might be a read error. V is TRBV5-1 and J is TRBJ1-1, with no clear D. Germline CDR1 and CDR2: SGHRS and YFSETQ. This CDR3 has 12 amino acids. The CDR3 sequence: CASSLVGTEAFF. The CDR3 DNA sequence: TGTGCCAGCAGCTTAGTGGGCACTGAAGCTTTCTTT.

The V and J genes are TRBV19 and TRBJ1-2; no firm D call. This CDR3 comprises 13 residues. Germline V gene lookup returns CDR1 LNHDA and CDR2 SQIVND (reference sequence). V was clipped by 3 bases and J by 1 base, with 6 bases between them. CDR3 sequence (DNA): TGTGCCAGTAGTATGGAAAATAACTATGGCTACACCTTC. Translating it yields CASSMENNYGYTF.

This clonotype appeared a few times. The chain couples TRBV2 to TRBJ2-1; D might be TRBD1 (6 bases). V lost 6 bases to trimming and J lost 4 bases, with 10 bases between them. The CDR3 totals 13 residues. CDR1 is SNHLY, CDR2 FYNNEI, per germline. The CDR3 is CASSVGQYNEQFF. DNA for the CDR3: TGTGCCAGCAGCGTTGGACAGTACAATGAGCAGTTCTTC.

The chain couples TRBV28 to TRBJ2-7; 7 nucleotides agree with TRBD1. Germline assignment: CDR1 MDHEN and CDR2 SYDVKM. Losses at the gene ends were 3 bases for V and 2 bases for J; bases not matched to a gene: 4. This CDR3 is built from 14 residues. CDR3 DNA: TGTGCCAGCAGTTTGGGAAGGGGGCCCTACGAGCAGTACTTC. This sequence encodes CASSLGRGPYEQYF. Full variable domain (remainder filled in from reference TRBV28 and TRBJ2-7): DVKVTQSSRYLVKRTGEKVFLECVQDMDHENMFWYRQDPGLGLRLIYFSYDVKMKEKGDIPEGYSVSREKKERFSLILESASTNQTSMYLCASSLGRGPYEQYFGPGTRLTVT.

The chain recombines TRBV2 with TRBJ2-7; TRBD1 or TRBD2 may be the D gene (5 bases each). The CDR3 is made up of 11 amino acids. The germline V gene has CDR1 SNHLY and CDR2 FYNNEI. Trimming removed 3 bases at V and 6 bases at J, with 6 bases between. The CDR3 DNA reads TGTGCCAGCAGTGATGGGGGCGAGCAGTACTTC. Translated: CASSDGGEQYF.

J is TRBJ2-3 and V is TRBV14; D not certain. CDR3 length equals 13 residues. Trimming shortened V by 5 bases and J by 1 base, and 7 bases separated the two germline ends. CDR1 is SGHDN and CDR2 is FVKESK in the germline V gene. The CDR3 bases are TGTGCCAGCAGCGCCTGGGGCACAGATACGCAGTATTTT. This translates into CASSAWGTDTQYF.

This clonotype has ten or more counts. The chain couples TRBV29-1 to TRBJ1-5, with 7 bases matching TRBD1. This CDR3 comprises 14 residues. CDR1 is SQVTM, CDR2 ANQGSEA, per germline. J gave up 5 bases and V 6 bases, and 10 bases lay outside the gene matches. CDR3 loop: CSVSSDRAYQPQHF. CDR3 coding DNA: TGCAGCGTCTCCTCCGACAGGGCGTATCAGCCCCAGCATTTT.

This clonotype has ten or more counts. The chain combines TRBV9 with TRBJ2-7, with D possibly being TRBD2 (5 bases). V lost 2 bases and J lost 5, with 20 bases in between. Germline-derived CDR1 and CDR2 are SGDLS and YYNGEE. The CDR3 has 16 amino acids. As DNA, the CDR3 is TGTGCCAGCAGCGTCGGACTTAGCAGGCAGGTGAACGAGCAGTACTTC. Residues: CASSVGLSRQVNEQYF. The entire variable domain, with the rest obtained from reference TRBV9 and TRBJ2-7, is as follows: DSGVTQTPKHLITATGQRVTLRCSPRSGDLSVYWYQQSLDQGLQFLIQYYNGEERAKGNILERFSAQQFPDLHSELNLSSLELGDSALYFCASSVGLSRQVNEQYFGPGTRLTVT.

This clonotype was counted many times. V gene TRBV6-5 combines with J gene TRBJ1-2; D uncertain. Germline V gene lookup returns CDR1 MNHEY and CDR2 SVGAGI. The ends were cut back, 5 bases at V and 4 bases at J, with 8 bases in the middle. This CDR3 contains 12 residues. The CDR3 DNA sequence: TGTGCCAGCAGTGAGGGCCTCTATGGCTACACCTTC. This gives the protein CASSEGLYGYTF.